Presented here are 13 T cell receptor beta chains from one specimen sequenced in a study of control samples from healthy donors and cancer patients. The repertoire was sequenced with immunoSEQ multiplex PCR; TCRdb's copy has only in-frame clones and lacks some. The repertoire holds approximately 190,000 clones, with roughly nine tenths as singletons. The sample consisted of blood. These receptors all come from a young man in good health.

This rearrangement joins TRBV5-1 to TRBJ2-2, with 7 bases identical to TRBD1. The germline gives CDR1 SGHRS, CDR2 YFSETQ. Trimming removed 2 bases from V and 3 bases from J; junction bases left unmatched: 7. The CDR3 extends over 16 amino acids. The CDR3 sequence is CASSFFPGTDTGELFF. CDR3 sequence (DNA): TGCGCCAGCAGCTTCTTTCCCGGGACAGACACCGGGGAGCTGTTTTTT. Variable domain in full (rest from reference TRBV5-1 and TRBJ2-2): KAGVTQTPRYLIKTRGQQVTLSCSPISGHRSVSWYQQTPGQGLQFLFEYFSETQRNKGNFPGRFSGRQFSNSRSEMNVSTLELGDSALYLCASSFFPGTDTGELFFGEGSRLTVL.

The genes are TRBV28 and TRBJ1-4; tentative D call: TRBD1 (6 bases). Germline V lookup: CDR1 MDHEN, CDR2 SYDVKM. The CDR3 loop spans 13 amino acids. V lost 7 bases to trimming and J lost 8 bases, with 14 bases between them. The CDR3 sequence is CASIRGLGEKLFF. DNA for the CDR3: TGTGCCAGCATTCGGGGGCTTGGGGAAAAACTGTTTTTT.

This chain connects TRBV27 to TRBJ1-6; TRBD1 agrees at 8 bases. The CDR3 is made up of 16 amino acids. CDR1 MNHEY and CDR2 SMNVEV come from the germline V gene (reference sequence). V shed 5 bases, J shed 1 base, and the junction held 4 bases outside the gene matches. CDR3 nucleotides: TGTGCCAGCAGTCCCCGGACAGGGTCCTATAATTCACCCCTCCACTTT. Amino acids: CASSPRTGSYNSPLHF.

This chain joins TRBV6-5 and TRBJ1-5, with D unresolved. CDR1 MNHEY and CDR2 SVGAGI come from the germline V gene. The V gene lost 8 bases and the J gene lost 3 bases, with 17 bases spanning the gap. CDR3 length equals 15 residues. This CDR3 reads CASLSEQLLNQPQHF. As DNA, the CDR3 is TGTGCCAGCTTAAGCGAACAGCTGCTCAATCAGCCCCAGCATTTT.

The chain is built from TRBV7-6 and TRBJ2-2; D gene unclear. Trimming shortened V by 0 bases and J by 4 bases, and 15 bases separated the two germline ends. Germline V gene lookup returns CDR1 SGHVS and CDR2 FNYEAQ. The CDR3 loop spans 17 amino acids. CDR3 sequence (DNA): TGTGCCAGCAGCTTAGCGCAAGGGTCGGGTCCCACCGGGGAGCTGTTTTTT. This encodes CASSLAQGSGPTGELFF.

This chain uses TRBV10-3 with TRBJ2-7; D is unclear. The CDR3 covers 12 residues. Deletions cut 3 bases from V and 3 bases from J, with 6 bases between. CDR1 is ENHRY and CDR2 is SYGVKD in the germline V gene. In DNA form, the CDR3 reads TGTGCCATCAGTGACACGAGCTACGAGCAGTACTTC. This gives the protein CAISDTSYEQYF.

V is TRBV14 and J is TRBJ1-1; 7 bases match TRBD1. The CDR3 has 14 residues. Per the germline V gene, CDR1 is SGHDN and CDR2 is FVKESK. Losses at the gene ends were 5 bases for V and 5 bases for J; bases not matched to a gene: 8. CDR3: CASSFRTGRTEAFF. CDR3 nucleotides: TGTGCCAGCAGCTTTAGGACAGGTAGGACTGAAGCTTTCTTT.

This clone was detected only once. This chain uses TRBV3-1 (or the pseudogene TRBV3-2) with TRBJ1-4; 8 bases are shared with TRBD1. V shed 4 bases, J shed 7 bases, and the junction held 5 bases outside the gene matches. The CDR3 is made up of 14 amino acids. Germline CDR1 reads LGHDT; CDR2 reads YNNKEL (reference sequence). CDR3 sequence: CASSPDRAGEKLFF. The CDR3 DNA sequence: TGTGCCAGCAGCCCGGACAGGGCGGGTGAAAAACTGTTTTTT.

The chain joins TRBV11-2 to TRBJ2-7; D possibly uses TRBD1 or TRBD2 (5 bases each). This CDR3 comprises 14 residues. Trimming removed 1 base from V and 2 bases from J, with 9 bases in between. Germline CDR1 is SGHAT and CDR2 is FQNNGV. Written as DNA, the CDR3 is TGTGCCAGCAGCTTAGCGGGGACGGCCTACGAGCAGTACTTC. It translates to CASSLAGTAYEQYF. The full variable domain, with the rest looked up from reference TRBV11-2 and TRBJ2-7, is EAGVAQSPRYKIIEKRQSVAFWCNPISGHATLYWYQQILGQGPKLLIQFQNNGVVDDSQLPKDRFSAERLKGVDSTLKIQPAKLEDSAVYLCASSLAGTAYEQYFGPGTRLTVT.

The J gene is TRBJ1-6, the V gene TRBV7-9; possibly TRBD1 for D (6 bases). The ends were cut back, 6 bases at V and 14 bases at J, with 23 bases in the middle. Germline CDR1 reads SEHNR; CDR2 reads FQNEAQ (reference sequence). The CDR3 extends over 15 amino acids. For the CDR3, the DNA is TGTGCCAGCAGAGACTCCGGGACATCCGCATCATCCCTCCACTTT. It codes for CASRDSGTSASSLHF.

V is TRBV18 and J is TRBJ2-7; D possibly matches TRBD1 or TRBD2 (5 bases each). The CDR3 loop spans 15 amino acids. Germline CDR1 KGHSH, CDR2 LQKENI. V lost 2 bases and J lost 2, with 13 bases in between. In DNA form, the CDR3 reads TGTGCCAGCTCACCAACCGGGACGGAGCCCTACGAGCAGTACTTC. This gives the protein CASSPTGTEPYEQYF.

This rearrangement joins TRBV10-3 to TRBJ2-1; 8 nucleotides match TRBD1. The germline CDR1 and CDR2 sequences are ENHRY and SYGVKD. V lost 10 bases, J lost 8 bases, and 16 bases stayed unmatched. The CDR3 sequence is 15 residues long. In DNA form, the CDR3 reads TGTGCCAACTCTGAAGGACAGGGACGATCATATGAGCAGTTCTTC. It yields the protein CANSEGQGRSYEQFF.

The gene calls are TRBV3-1 (or the pseudogene TRBV3-2) and TRBJ2-1; TRBD2 is a possible D gene (7 bases). V dropped 0 bases and J dropped 2 bases, with 11 bases sitting between them. In germline, CDR1 is LGHDT, CDR2 YNNKEL (reference sequence). This CDR3 comprises 16 residues. The CDR3 here is CASSQDDGGPYNEQFF. CDR3 nucleotides: TGTGCCAGCAGCCAAGATGACGGGGGGCCCTACAATGAGCAGTTCTTC.